Shown below are 25 T cell receptor beta chains from a single sample sequenced in a study of metastatic and nonmetastatic thyroid tumors. No patient had received any treatment before thyroid surgery. Using MiXCR, TCRdb re-called clones from the PCR reads. The sample holds roughly 58,000 clones, about 4% seen once. Sequenced sample: blood. The receptor source for this set is a female donor with papillary thyroid cancer or a benign thyroid nodule (not recorded which). Some clones in this sample may be carry-over from other donors' samples.

There are a few counts of this clone. The chain couples TRBV19 to TRBJ2-5, with 9 bases identical to TRBD1. V lost 1 base and J lost 2; bases outside the gene matches: 2. This CDR3 spans 15 amino acids. Germline V CDR1 and CDR2: LNHDA, SQIVND (reference sequence). CDR3 amino acids: CASSIGTGVQETQYF. In DNA, the CDR3 is TGTGCCAGTAGTATAGGGACAGGGGTGCAAGAGACCCAGTACTTC.

This clone was recorded at least ten times. The sample holds other DNA sequences that translate to the same CDR3. The chain joins TRBV28 to TRBJ2-5, with D tentatively TRBD2 (7 bases). Looked up from germline, CDR1 is MDHEN and CDR2 is SYDVKM. The CDR3 covers 14 residues. With 6 bases removed from V and 4 bases from J, the gap between germline ends came to 15 bases. The CDR3 nucleotides read TGTGCCAGCAGGGGCGGCGGGGGCCGAGAGACCCAGTACTTC. Protein product: CASRGGGGRETQYF.

This clone occurred many times. A much larger clone lies a single base off, so this may be a read error. This chain connects TRBV12-3 or TRBV12-4 to TRBJ2-2; TRBD1 is a possible D gene (6 bases). The length of the CDR3 is 14 residues. The CDR3 DNA is TGTGCCGGCAGTAAGACAGGGAACACCGGGGAGCTGTTTTTT. As protein: CAGSKTGNTGELFF.

Note on this clone: A read error may explain this, as a much larger clone is one base away. The rearrangement links TRBV3-1 to TRBJ2-7; a weak D match, TRBD1 (5 bases). Trimming took 1 base from V and 6 from J, leaving 10 bases between them. Germline CDR1 is LGHDT and CDR2 is YNNKEL (reference sequence). The CDR3 consists of 13 residues. The DNA of the CDR3 is TGTGCCAGCAGCCAAGGGGTGGGGCGCGAGCAGTACTTC. Protein product: CASSQGVGREQYF.

This clone was observed a handful of times. The chain joins TRBV24-1 to TRBJ2-1, with TRBD1 matching 9 bases. The CDR3 runs 16 residues. After removal of 4 bases from V and 9 bases from J, the junction contained 12 bases not matched to a gene. Germline values: CDR1 KGHDR, CDR2 SFDVKD. CDR3 nucleotides: TGTGCCACCAGTGACCTTAGGACAGGGGTACTGGGTGAGCAGTTCTTC. Translated: CATSDLRTGVLGEQFF.

There are a few counts of this clone. J is TRBJ1-2 and V is TRBV6-5; D gene unclear. The CDR3 sequence is 14 residues long. Germline V lookup: CDR1 MNHEY, CDR2 SVGAGI. The ends were cut back, 4 bases at V and 0 bases at J, with 9 bases in the middle. CDR3 sequence: CASSLKGANYGYTF. The CDR3 nucleotides are TGTGCCAGCAGTTTGAAAGGCGCTAACTATGGCTACACCTTC.

This clone was recorded many times. The chain joins TRBV28 to TRBJ2-2; the match to TRBD2 covers 11 bases. The length of the CDR3 is 20 residues. Trimming cost V 5 bases and J 5 bases; bases outside gene matches: 19. In germline, CDR1 is MDHEN, CDR2 SYDVKM. The CDR3 sequence: CASSPPLAGGRRGWTGELFF. The CDR3 nucleotides are TGTGCCAGCAGTCCGCCCCTAGCGGGAGGCCGTAGGGGTTGGACCGGGGAGCTGTTTTTT.

The chain combines TRBV27 with TRBJ2-3; D not resolved. The ends were cut back, 3 bases at V and 0 bases at J, with 13 bases in the middle. The CDR3 loop spans 16 amino acids. The germline gives CDR1 MNHEY, CDR2 SMNVEV (reference sequence). CDR3 amino acids: CASSFRAHASTDTQYF. The CDR3 DNA follows: TGTGCCAGCAGTTTTAGGGCTCACGCTAGCACAGATACGCAGTATTTT.

This clone appeared once. The junction departs from the called germline gene at one end, perhaps through a read error. The chain employs TRBV19 and TRBJ2-5; 8 positions agree with TRBD1. The germline V gene encodes CDR1 LNHDA and CDR2 SQIVND (reference sequence). This CDR3 has 14 residues. CDR3 loop: CASRPQGERENQYF. For the CDR3, the DNA is TGTGCCAGTCGACCACAGGGGGAGCGTGAGAACCAGTACTTC.

In this sample, this clone turned up many times. The J gene is TRBJ2-2, the V gene TRBV2, with D possibly TRBD1 on 5 matching bases. V shed 5 bases and J shed 0 bases, with 7 bases lying between them. The CDR3 spans 14 residues. Per germline, CDR1 SNHLY and CDR2 FYNNEI. The CDR3 sequence is CASSHRSNTGELFF. The CDR3 region has the DNA TGTGCCAGCAGTCACAGGTCGAACACCGGGGAGCTGTTTTTT.

This clone was observed at least ten times. V and J are TRBV3-1 and TRBJ2-2; no reliable D call. The CDR3 sequence is 14 residues long. Germline CDR1 and CDR2: LGHDT and YNNKEL (reference sequence). V lost 2 bases to trimming and J lost 3 bases, with 7 bases between them. The CDR3 coding sequence is TGTGCCAGCAGCCAAACGCCCGACACCGGGGAGCTGTTTTTT. It is translated as CASSQTPDTGELFF.

This clone was counted at least ten times. This chain connects TRBV7-9 to TRBJ1-3, with 9 positions matching TRBD1. The length of the CDR3 is 16 residues. Germline V gene sequence: CDR1 SEHNR, CDR2 FQNEAQ (reference sequence). With V trimmed by 2 bases and J by 2 bases, 4 bases remained unmatched. The CDR3 loop is CASSLTTGGTGNTIYF. In DNA form, the CDR3 reads TGTGCCAGCAGCTTAACGACAGGGGGAACTGGAAACACCATATATTTT.

This clone has a count of ten or more. The chain uses TRBV24-1 and TRBJ1-3; a weak D match, TRBD1 (5 bases). This CDR3 has 16 residues. Germline V gene data show CDR1 as KGHDR and CDR2 as SFDVKD. The V end lost 3 bases, the J end lost 7 bases, and 18 bases lay between the germline ends. In DNA, the CDR3 is TGTGCCACCAGTGATAACAGTCCGGGGACTCGGAACACCATATATTTT. Protein sequence: CATSDNSPGTRNTIYF.

This clone was seen ten or more times. The rearrangement joins TRBV11-3 to TRBJ2-5; a possible D gene is TRBD1 (5 bases). V lost 2 bases, J lost 3 bases, and 10 bases lay in between. The CDR3 extends over 14 amino acids. CDR1 and CDR2 (germline): SGHNT, YENEEA. The CDR3 DNA follows: TGTGCCAGCAGCTTAACCCAGGGTGAAGAGACCCAGTACTTC. Protein sequence: CASSLTQGEETQYF. The whole variable domain, remainder taken from reference TRBV11-3 and TRBJ2-5, is EAGVVQSPRYKIIEKKQPVAFWCNPISGHNTLYWYLQNLGQGPELLIRYENEEAVDDSQLPKDRFSAERLKGVDSTLKIQPAELGDSAVYLCASSLTQGEETQYFGPGTRLLVL.

The rearrangement uses TRBV27 and TRBJ2-7; D may match TRBD1 or TRBD2 (6 bases each). The CDR3 has 15 amino acids. The V gene lost 2 bases and the J gene lost 4 bases, with 15 bases spanning the gap. Germline V gene data show CDR1 as MNHEY and CDR2 as SMNVEV (reference sequence). The CDR3 bases are TGTGCCAGCAGTTTAATTGTGGGGGCGGGATACGAGCAGTACTTC. Protein: CASSLIVGAGYEQYF.

Ten or more counts support this clone. The V and J genes are TRBV6-1 and TRBJ2-1; possible D gene TRBD2, 5 bases. The V end lost 6 bases, the J end lost 8 bases, and 14 bases lay between the germline ends. Germline V CDR1 and CDR2: MNHNS, SASEGT. The CDR3 runs 13 residues. CDR3 sequence: CASRELSEYEQFF. CDR3 sequence (DNA): TGTGCCAGCAGGGAACTTAGCGAGTATGAGCAGTTCTTC.

This clone was seen many times. The rearrangement joins TRBV19 to TRBJ2-1, with D tentatively TRBD2 (5 bases). The germline V gene has CDR1 LNHDA and CDR2 SQIVND (reference sequence). This CDR3 contains 14 residues. V lost 4 bases and J 8 bases, leaving 15 bases between the germline ends. The CDR3 spells CASSTGGFDDEQFF. The CDR3 DNA reads as TGTGCCAGTAGTACTGGCGGGTTCGACGATGAGCAGTTCTTC.

This clone occurred a few times. It may be a read error: a sequence one base away is much more abundant. J is TRBJ2-6 and V is TRBV29-1; no reliable D call. V lost 1 base, J lost 1 base, and 14 bases lay in between. CDR1 and CDR2 from the germline V gene are SQVTM and ANQGSEA. The CDR3 loop spans 17 amino acids. The DNA for the CDR3 is TGCAGCGTTGAAGGTGGTGCACGGTGGTCTGGGGCCAACGTCCTGACTTTC. Amino acids: CSVEGGARWSGANVLTF.

The sample holds many counts of this clone. The chain uses TRBV28 and TRBJ1-1; no clear D gene. There are 12 residues in the CDR3. Germline CDR1 reads MDHEN; CDR2 reads SYDVKM. The germline V and J ends were trimmed by 2 bases and 11 bases, with 12 bases remaining between them. The CDR3, as DNA: TGTGCCAGCAGTTTACGGCAGGCCCAGGCTTTCTTT. Protein product: CASSLRQAQAFF.

This clone was seen many times. The chain has TRBV6-1 and TRBJ2-7; 10 bases fit TRBD2. With V trimmed by 8 bases and J by 6 bases, 7 bases remained unmatched. This CDR3 comprises 13 residues. Germline V gene sequence: CDR1 MNHNS, CDR2 SASEGT. CDR3 coding DNA: TGTGCCAGCGTGGCTAGCGGGAGTACCGAGCAGTACTTC. Encoded protein: CASVASGSTEQYF.

This clone was counted only a few times. CDR3: CSARGTGWSTEAFF. The CDR3 nucleotides read TGCAGTGCTAGGGGGACAGGGTGGAGCACTGAAGCTTTCTTT. V usage is TRBV20-1 and J usage is TRBJ1-1, with 9 bases matching TRBD1. V lost 3 bases to trimming and J lost 4 bases; unmatched junction nucleotides: 6. This CDR3 spans 14 amino acids. The germline V gene has CDR1 DFQATT and CDR2 SNEGSKA (reference sequence).

This clone came up many times. The CDR3 DNA is TGTGCCAGCAGCCGGGGGGGGCAGAATGAAAAACTGTTTTTT. This sequence encodes CASSRGGQNEKLFF. The chain combines TRBV7-9 with TRBJ1-4, with a tentative D call TRBD1 (6 bases). The CDR3 contains 14 residues. Looked up from germline, CDR1 is SEHNR and CDR2 is FQNEAQ (reference sequence). The germline V and J ends were trimmed by 5 bases and 5 bases, with 12 bases remaining between them.

This clone was seen repeatedly, ten times or more. The rearrangement links TRBV6-2 or TRBV6-3 to TRBJ1-3; possible D gene TRBD1, 6 bases. The CDR3 extends over 14 amino acids. Germline loops: CDR1 MNHEY, CDR2 SVGEGT. V lost 8 bases to trimming and J lost 4 bases, with 15 bases between them. The CDR3 DNA follows: TGTGCCAGCGCCCGGACAGTGGGAGGAAACACCATATATTTT. Translated, it gives CASARTVGGNTIYF.

In regard to this clone: A read error may produce the germline difference seen at one junction end. The chain combines TRBV6-1 with TRBJ1-5; D gene ambiguous. Germline V CDR1 and CDR2: MNHNS, SASEGT. There are 15 residues in the CDR3. For the CDR3, the DNA is TGTGCCAGCAGTCTACGGGATATGGGCAATCAGCCACAGCATTTT. It encodes CASSLRDMGNQPQHF.

In this sample, this clone turned up a few times. The chain recombines TRBV28 with TRBJ1-2, with D tentatively TRBD1 (5 bases). The germline V and J ends were trimmed by 6 bases and 5 bases, with 22 bases remaining between them. CDR1 is MDHEN and CDR2 is SYDVKM in the germline V gene. The CDR3 covers 16 residues. CDR3 in DNA: TGTGCCAGCAGGACTCCTGTCAGGGCATTCTTTTATGGCTACACCTTC. Translation gives CASRTPVRAFFYGYTF.